The 30 T cell receptor beta chains presented below share a single source sample, sequenced in a study of somatic mutations in cytotoxic T cells in rheumatoid arthritis. Sequencing was performed with immunoSEQ multiplex PCR; in TCRdb, only in-frame clones are kept and a portion is missing. Here the sample spans about 16,000 clones, 60% to 80% being singletons. Sequencing was carried out using CD8+ T cells sorted from blood. These receptors were obtained from an adult with rheumatoid arthritis.

The chain carries TRBV6-1 and TRBJ2-3, with TRBD1 as a possible D gene (5 bases). The CDR3 contains 13 residues. Looked up from germline, CDR1 is MNHNS and CDR2 is SASEGT. V lost 7 bases and J 7 bases, leaving 15 bases between the germline ends. The CDR3 spells CASKLDSANTQYF. The CDR3 region has the DNA TGTGCCAGCAAACTCGACAGCGCAAATACGCAGTATTTT.

The chain has TRBV6-4 and TRBJ1-5, with D maybe TRBD1 (5 bases). This CDR3 region has 16 residues. Per germline, CDR1 MRHNA and CDR2 SNTAGT. V was cut by 8 bases and J by 4 bases, with 21 bases left in between. The CDR3 region has the DNA TGTGCCAGCCCTGTGACTCCAGGGCAGACAAATCAGCCCCAGCATTTT. This gives the protein CASPVTPGQTNQPQHF.

The gene calls are TRBV6-1 and TRBJ1-5, with no clear D. V was clipped by 2 bases and J by 4 bases, with 9 bases between them. Germline V lookup: CDR1 MNHNS, CDR2 SASEGT. CDR3 length equals 14 residues. The CDR3 nucleotides are TGTGCCAGCAGTGAACGGGGAATTAATCAGCCCCAGCATTTT. The encoded protein is CASSERGINQPQHF.

The rearrangement joins TRBV11-2 to TRBJ2-3; D unclear. This CDR3 is built from 12 residues. Trimming took 5 bases from V and 5 from J, leaving 8 bases between them. Germline-derived CDR1 and CDR2 are SGHAT and FQNNGV. CDR3 nucleotides: TGTGCCAGCAGCGCATCACAAGATACGCAGTATTTT. It yields the protein CASSASQDTQYF. Full variable domain (remainder filled in from reference TRBV11-2 and TRBJ2-3): EAGVAQSPRYKIIEKRQSVAFWCNPISGHATLYWYQQILGQGPKLLIQFQNNGVVDDSQLPKDRFSAERLKGVDSTLKIQPAKLEDSAVYLCASSASQDTQYFGPGTRLTVL.

This clone was counted a single time. V usage is TRBV10-3 and J usage is TRBJ1-2, with 8 bases that match TRBD1. CDR1 and CDR2 from the germline V gene are ENHRY and SYGVKD. With V trimmed by 2 bases and J by 7 bases, 6 bases remained unmatched. This CDR3 is 14 amino acids long. The CDR3 nucleotides read TGTGCCATCAGTGAGGGACAGGGACCTCTTGGCTACACCTTC. Its translation is CAISEGQGPLGYTF.

This chain joins TRBV4-1 and TRBJ2-1; a weak D match, TRBD2 (6 bases). The V end lost 3 bases, the J end lost 0 bases, and 12 bases lay between the germline ends. CDR3 size: 16 residues. The V gene's germline CDR1 is MGHRA and CDR2 YSYEKL. This CDR3 is CASSHGDFSSYNEQFF. The CDR3 DNA is TGCGCCAGCAGCCACGGGGACTTTAGCTCCTACAATGAGCAGTTCTTC.

This clone has a handful of counts. This chain uses TRBV11-2 with TRBJ1-4; no reliable D call. The germline V and J ends were trimmed by 1 base and 8 bases, with 5 bases remaining between them. The CDR3 contains 12 residues. CDR1 and CDR2 from the germline V gene are SGHAT and FQNNGV. The CDR3 sequence: CASSLGKEKLFF. As DNA, the CDR3 is TGTGCCAGCAGCTTAGGGAAGGAAAAACTGTTTTTT.

In this sample, this clone is large (0.1 to 1%). The chain links TRBV7-6 to TRBJ2-5, with D possibly matching TRBD1 (5 bases). CDR1 is SGHVS, CDR2 FNYEAQ, per germline. The CDR3 contains 16 residues. Trimming stripped 4 bases from V and 2 bases from J, with 17 bases between. CDR3 region: CASSSTGRLGQETQYF. CDR3 in DNA: TGTGCCAGCAGCTCTACAGGCCGATTGGGGCAAGAGACCCAGTACTTC.

This chain connects TRBV9 to TRBJ1-1; the D is unclear. The germline V gene has CDR1 SGDLS and CDR2 YYNGEE. Between the trimmed V and J ends, which lost 3 bases and 1 base, there was a span of 13 bases. The CDR3 has 15 residues. CDR3 region: CASSALGEENTEAFF. CDR3 coding DNA: TGTGCCAGCAGCGCCCTTGGGGAGGAGAACACTGAAGCTTTCTTT. Variable domain in full (rest from reference TRBV9 and TRBJ1-1): DSGVTQTPKHLITATGQRVTLRCSPRSGDLSVYWYQQSLDQGLQFLIQYYNGEERAKGNILERFSAQQFPDLHSELNLSSLELGDSALYFCASSALGEENTEAFFGQGTRLTVV.

The V and J genes are TRBV4-2 and TRBJ1-1; no firm D call. Germline CDR1 and CDR2: LGHNA and YNFKEQ. The CDR3 is 11 amino acids. Deletions cut 4 bases from V and 7 bases from J, with 7 bases between. The CDR3 region is CASSPGLEAFF. DNA for the CDR3: TGTGCCAGCAGCCCGGGCCTTGAAGCTTTCTTT.

This clone was seen a few times. The V and J genes are TRBV19 and TRBJ2-1; a possible D gene is TRBD2 (5 bases). Trimming pared 4 bases from V and 2 bases from J, leaving 12 bases between. The germline V gene encodes CDR1 LNHDA and CDR2 SQIVND (reference sequence). CDR3 length equals 15 residues. The chain's CDR3 is CASSNRDPAYNEQFF. DNA of the CDR3: TGTGCCAGTAGTAACCGGGATCCAGCCTACAATGAGCAGTTCTTC.

The V and J genes are TRBV5-1 and TRBJ2-3, with no clear D. CDR1 is SGHRS, CDR2 YFSETQ, per germline. The CDR3 extends over 17 amino acids. Trimming took 0 bases from V and 0 from J, leaving 14 bases between them. The CDR3 here is CASSLGDSWQSTDTQYF. The DNA for the CDR3 is TGCGCCAGCAGCTTGGGCGATTCCTGGCAGAGCACAGATACGCAGTATTTT.

This chain connects TRBV9 to TRBJ1-2, with a possible D match to TRBD1 (5 bases). Trimming removed 3 bases at V and 2 bases at J, with 14 bases between. Germline CDR1 reads SGDLS; CDR2 reads YYNGEE. The CDR3 has 15 amino acids. CDR3 sequence reads: CASSESPGTNYGYTF. In DNA, the CDR3 is TGTGCCAGCAGCGAGAGCCCAGGGACCAACTATGGCTACACCTTC.

V usage is TRBV14 and J usage is TRBJ2-2, with TRBD1 matching 7 bases. With 3 bases clipped from V and 4 bases from J, the junction kept 5 bases outside the gene matches. This CDR3 spans 15 amino acids. Per germline, CDR1 SGHDN and CDR2 FVKESK. For the CDR3, the DNA is TGTGCCAGCAGCCATAGACAGGGTCGCACCGGGGAGCTGTTTTTT. The encoded protein is CASSHRQGRTGELFF.

The CDR3 is CASTLTGGPGNTIYF. CDR3 coding DNA: TGTGCCAGTACCCTGACGGGCGGCCCTGGAAACACCATATATTTT. The chain joins TRBV19 to TRBJ1-3; D ambiguous. Trimming pared 7 bases from V and 2 bases from J, leaving 15 bases between. The CDR3 has 15 amino acids. The V gene's germline CDR1 is LNHDA and CDR2 SQIVND (reference sequence).

The chain has TRBV28 and TRBJ2-3; TRBD2 agrees at 8 bases. The CDR3 consists of 21 residues. Germline trimming cut 0 bases from V and 0 bases from J; bases unmatched to any gene: 17. In germline, CDR1 is MDHEN, CDR2 SYDVKM. This CDR3 is CASSLWTTGGLAESSTDTQYF. As DNA, the CDR3 is TGTGCCAGCAGTTTATGGACGACAGGCGGACTAGCCGAATCTAGCACAGATACGCAGTATTTT.

The V and J genes are TRBV4-3 and TRBJ1-1; the D gene is possibly TRBD1 (5 bases). The V gene lost 2 bases and the J gene lost 0 bases, with 10 bases spanning the gap. Germline CDR1 is LGHNA and CDR2 is YSLEER. The CDR3 contains 15 residues. The CDR3, as DNA: TGCGCCAGCAGCCAAACCGACAGCATGAACACTGAAGCTTTCTTT. Residues: CASSQTDSMNTEAFF.

J is TRBJ1-1 and V is TRBV9; D is possibly TRBD1 (6 bases). This CDR3 is 14 amino acids long. Trimming pared 0 bases from V and 4 bases from J, leaving 10 bases between. Germline values: CDR1 SGDLS, CDR2 YYNGEE. The CDR3 nucleotides are TGTGCCAGCAGCGTAGTACAGGGAGGCACTGAAGCTTTCTTT. Amino acids: CASSVVQGGTEAFF.

The chain joins TRBV5-4 to TRBJ1-1; D is possibly TRBD1 (6 bases). With 3 bases removed from V and 4 bases from J, the gap between germline ends came to 10 bases. The CDR3 has 13 residues. Germline V lookup: CDR1 SGHNT, CDR2 YYREEE (reference sequence). The CDR3 sequence is CASSYRVATEAFF. CDR3 sequence (DNA): TGTGCCAGCAGCTACAGGGTGGCCACTGAAGCTTTCTTT.

The chain recombines TRBV27 with TRBJ2-1; D unclear. The CDR3 spans 15 residues. Trimming pared 0 bases from V and 4 bases from J, leaving 10 bases between. CDR1 and CDR2 from the germline V gene are MNHEY and SMNVEV (reference sequence). The CDR3 coding sequence is TGTGCCAGCAGTTTATCAAAGGGCTTTTACAATGAGCAGTTCTTC. This translates into CASSLSKGFYNEQFF.

The chain uses TRBV7-9 and TRBJ1-2; 7 positions agree with TRBD1. Trimming cost V 3 bases and J 4 bases; bases outside gene matches: 8. The CDR3 has 15 residues. Looked up from germline, CDR1 is SEHNR and CDR2 is FQNEAQ (reference sequence). The CDR3 DNA reads as TGTGCCAGCAGCTTGGGGGACAGTCCGGGCTATGGCTACACCTTC. It specifies CASSLGDSPGYGYTF.

V and J are TRBV21-1 and TRBJ1-1; whether TRBD1, the table's D call, matches the DNA was not checked. TRBV21-1 has pseudogene status. The CDR3 is made up of 15 amino acids. The CDR3, as DNA: TGTGCCAGCAGCAAAGGGGCCGCCATGAACACTGAAGCTTTCTTT. Translation gives CASSKGAAMNTEAFF.

V gene TRBV27 combines with J gene TRBJ2-2, with D possibly being TRBD1 (6 bases). The CDR3 has 15 residues. V was shortened by 6 bases and J by 1 base, with 12 bases between the two germline ends. The germline V gene encodes CDR1 MNHEY and CDR2 SMNVEV (reference sequence). The DNA for the CDR3 is TGTGCCAGCAGCAGGGGATGGCTGAACACCGGGGAGCTGTTTTTT. The encoded protein is CASSRGWLNTGELFF.

In DNA form, the CDR3 reads TGTGCCAGCAGCGTAGCGGCTAGCGGGATCCTCACAGATACGCAGTATTTT. Translation gives CASSVAASGILTDTQYF. The chain is built from TRBV9 and TRBJ2-3; 9 bases line up with TRBD2. This CDR3 spans 17 amino acids. CDR1 and CDR2 (germline): SGDLS, YYNGEE. V trimming: 0 bases; J trimming: 2 bases; junction bases outside the gene matches: 7. Together with reference TRBV9 and TRBJ2-3, the CDR3 gives the full variable domain: DSGVTQTPKHLITATGQRVTLRCSPRSGDLSVYWYQQSLDQGLQFLIQYYNGEERAKGNILERFSAQQFPDLHSELNLSSLELGDSALYFCASSVAASGILTDTQYFGPGTRLTVL.

A few counts support this clone. The V and J genes are TRBV15 and TRBJ2-5; 7 bases are shared with TRBD1. Germline trimming cut 0 bases from V and 2 bases from J; bases unmatched to any gene: 6. The CDR3 extends over 16 amino acids. Germline V gene sequence: CDR1 LNHNV, CDR2 YYDKDF (reference sequence). The CDR3 DNA reads TGTGCCACCAGCAGAGATAGTACAGGGGTTCAAGAGACCCAGTACTTC. Protein: CATSRDSTGVQETQYF.

This sequence joins TRBV21-1 and TRBJ2-2; TRBD2 is the table's D call and was not checked against the DNA. TRBV21-1 corresponds to a pseudogene. CDR3 size: 12 residues. The CDR3 is CASPTDTGELFF. CDR3 nucleotide sequence: TGTGCCAGCCCAACTGACACCGGGGAGCTGTTTTTT.

The V and J genes are TRBV6-5 and TRBJ2-3, with D maybe TRBD2 (5 bases). Germline-derived CDR1 and CDR2 are MNHEY and SVGAGI. This CDR3 has 13 amino acids. The V and J ends lost 5 bases and 0 bases respectively, with 6 bases between them. In nucleotides, the CDR3 is TGTGCCAGCAGTAGGACTAGCACAGATACGCAGTATTTT. Protein sequence: CASSRTSTDTQYF.

The chain recombines TRBV6-1 with TRBJ1-1; D perhaps matches TRBD1 (6 bases). The V gene lost 8 bases and the J gene lost 10 bases, with 23 bases spanning the gap. The length of the CDR3 is 14 residues. Germline CDR1 MNHNS, CDR2 SASEGT. The CDR3 protein is CASERGGPLYGAFF. CDR3 nucleotide sequence: TGTGCCAGCGAAAGGGGGGGGCCCCTTTACGGAGCTTTCTTT.

The chain carries TRBV4-1 and TRBJ2-7; 9 nucleotides line up with TRBD2. Per germline, CDR1 MGHRA and CDR2 YSYEKL. V shed 4 bases and J 2 bases; nucleotides not matched to a gene: 6. The CDR3 sequence is 15 residues long. The CDR3 DNA is TGCGCCAGCAGCCTGACTAGCGGACAAACCTACGAGCAGTACTTC. It yields the protein CASSLTSGQTYEQYF.

The chain joins TRBV7-2 to TRBJ1-4, with no clear D. V gave up 2 bases and J gave up 2 bases, with 9 bases separating them. In germline, CDR1 is SGHTA, CDR2 FQGNSA. The CDR3 has 15 residues. The CDR3 DNA follows: TGTGCCAGCAGCTTAATCGTGGGGACTAATGAAAAACTGTTTTTT. Its protein is CASSLIVGTNEKLFF.